A single sample gave rise to the 10 T cell receptor beta chains below, sequenced in a study of blood T cell repertoires in COVID-19. This table comes from immunoSEQ multiplex PCR, and its TCRdb copy is limited to in-frame clones, with some not included. The sample yields nearly 350,000 clones, around four fifths seen once. Sequenced sample: peripheral blood. The receptors here all came from a man aged 25 to 40 with active or convalescent COVID-19.

The gene calls are TRBV15 and TRBJ2-7; the D gene is possibly TRBD2 (6 bases). V shed 0 bases and J shed 1 base, with 10 bases lying between them. This CDR3 has 15 amino acids. Germline CDR1 reads LNHNV; CDR2 reads YYDKDF (reference sequence). This chain's CDR3 is CATSRERGGSYEQYF. The DNA for the CDR3 is TGTGCCACCAGCAGAGAGCGGGGTGGGTCCTACGAGCAGTACTTC.

The chain recombines TRBV5-1 with TRBJ1-1; 10 bases are shared with TRBD1. Germline CDR1 and CDR2: SGHRS and YFSETQ. The length of the CDR3 is 16 residues. J was trimmed by 10 bases and V by 2 bases; bases with no gene match: 14. The CDR3: CASSFDFAIGQGGAFF. As DNA, the CDR3 is TGCGCCAGCAGCTTTGATTTCGCCATCGGACAGGGGGGAGCTTTCTTT.

CDR3 coding DNA: TGTGCCAGCAGGAGCGGGTCGGGGGTGGAAGCTTTCTTT. Translated: CASRSGSGVEAFF. The chain couples TRBV6-5 to TRBJ1-1, with D possibly matching TRBD1 (5 bases). CDR3 size: 13 residues. Germline-derived CDR1 and CDR2 are MNHEY and SVGAGI. V was shortened by 6 bases and J by 8 bases, with 16 bases between the two germline ends.

Only a few counts were recorded for this clone. The chain uses TRBV3-1 (or the pseudogene TRBV3-2) and TRBJ1-6; D possibly corresponds to TRBD1 (6 bases). Deletions cut 4 bases from V and 2 bases from J, with 9 bases between. The length of the CDR3 is 15 residues. CDR1 and CDR2 from the germline V gene are LGHDT and YNNKEL (reference sequence). The CDR3 DNA sequence: TGTGCCAGCAGCCCGGGGACACCCTATAATTCACCCCTCCACTTT. It encodes CASSPGTPYNSPLHF.

The chain employs TRBV11-3 and TRBJ2-7, with a tentative D call TRBD1 (6 bases). Trimming took off 0 bases at V and 2 bases at J, with 14 bases between the two ends. This CDR3 spans 16 amino acids. Germline loops: CDR1 SGHNT, CDR2 YENEEA. The CDR3 is CASSLESGVGTYEQYF. CDR3 DNA sequence: TGTGCCAGCAGCTTAGAGTCAGGGGTTGGTACCTACGAGCAGTACTTC.

The chain uses TRBV4-2 and TRBJ1-6, with D perhaps TRBD1 (5 bases). The germline V gene has CDR1 LGHNA and CDR2 YNFKEQ. This CDR3 is 16 amino acids long. V lost 1 base to trimming and J lost 10 bases, with 17 bases between them. For the CDR3, the DNA is TGTGCCAGCAGCCAAGTACAACAGGAAGGGTTGTCACCCCTCCACTTT. Its translation is CASSQVQQEGLSPLHF.

The J gene is TRBJ2-5, the V gene TRBV6-5; perhaps TRBD2 as D (6 bases). CDR1 and CDR2 from the germline V gene are MNHEY and SVGAGI. Trimming left V 5 bases short and J 4 bases short, with 14 bases between. CDR3 length equals 14 residues. The CDR3 protein is CASSNERDSETQYF. CDR3 sequence (DNA): TGTGCCAGCAGTAACGAACGGGACTCAGAGACCCAGTACTTC.

J is TRBJ2-7 and V is TRBV27; 10 bases align to TRBD1. The germline V gene encodes CDR1 MNHEY and CDR2 SMNVEV (reference sequence). CDR3 size: 15 residues. V was pared by 2 bases and J by 6 bases, with 7 bases of the junction left unmatched. CDR3 DNA: TGTGCCAGCAGTTTAGGGGACAGGGGATTTGGCGAGCAGTACTTC. Translated: CASSLGDRGFGEQYF.

The gene calls are TRBV6-5 and TRBJ1-4; the D gene is possibly TRBD1 (5 bases). Germline V lookup: CDR1 MNHEY, CDR2 SVGAGI. This CDR3 region has 15 residues. The V end lost 6 bases, the J end lost 8 bases, and 19 bases lay between the germline ends. The CDR3 DNA sequence: TGTGCCAGCAGAGACCCTTCGGGGGGAAGAGAAAAACTGTTTTTT. Amino acids: CASRDPSGGREKLFF.

CDR3 loop: CASRGGTIAFGETQYF. The CDR3 bases are TGTGCCAGCAGGGGGGGGACTATAGCGTTTGGAGAGACCCAGTACTTC. The chain carries TRBV11-2 and TRBJ2-5; 7 bases map to TRBD2. Germline values: CDR1 SGHAT, CDR2 FQNNGV. The CDR3 has 16 residues. V trimming: 6 bases; J trimming: 4 bases; junction bases outside the gene matches: 14.